Detailed here is one T cell receptor beta chain. Its antigen remains unknown. TCRdb passed the reads through MiXCR, listing each CDR3 protein once. The data show around 85,000 distinct CDR3 sequences, about half seen once. The data were taken from a study of T cell repertoires in cytomegalovirus infection. The source is a human donor in good health (CMV status not recorded). Some clones in this sample may be carry-over from other donors' samples. Specimen: CD8+ T cells from cultured PBMCs, collected from culture after CMV antigen stimulation.

The CDR3 nucleotides read TGTGCCAGCAGTATAGGCGGCGGGGAGATGGAGACCCAGTACTTC. It is translated as CASSIGGGEMETQYF. The chain is built from TRBV7-3 and TRBJ2-5, with D perhaps TRBD2 (6 bases). Looked up from germline, CDR1 is SGHTA and CDR2 is FQGTGA. V lost 6 bases, J lost 5 bases, and 19 bases lay in between. This CDR3 has 15 residues.